A single sample is the source of the 11 T cell receptor beta chains below, sequenced in a study of blood T cells in healthy people across ages. Using a J-beta primer mix together with a sample-barcoded 5' primer, a second PCR was run for about 6 to 11 cycles. TCRdb itself ran the 5' RACE reads through MiXCR, one entry per CDR3 protein. The table has about 1,400,000 distinct CDR3 sequences, about 40% seen once; the top ten hold 7.9%. Sequencing was performed on blood. These receptor sequences come from a woman between 18 and 30 years old in good health.

The chain uses TRBV29-1 and TRBJ2-3, with D possibly matching TRBD2 (7 bases). Germline V CDR1 and CDR2: SQVTM, ANQGSEA. V was shortened by 5 bases and J by 2 bases, with 20 bases between the two germline ends. The CDR3 is made up of 16 amino acids. DNA of the CDR3: TGCAGCGTTTCCCCGATGGGGGGGCTCAACACAGATACGCAGTATTTT. It translates to CSVSPMGGLNTDTQYF.

The CDR3 here is CASSPGTVNEKLFF. The DNA of the CDR3 is TGTGCCAGCTCTCCCGGGACAGTGAATGAAAAACTGTTTTTT. The chain couples TRBV18 to TRBJ1-4, with 7 bases fitting TRBD1. In germline, CDR1 is KGHSH, CDR2 LQKENI. The CDR3 is made up of 14 amino acids. The V segment lost 6 bases and the J segment 5 bases; nucleotides outside the gene matches: 6.

The CDR3 DNA follows: TGTGCCAGCAGCGAGTGGACTAGCGGAGGCAATGAGCAGTTCTTC. It codes for CASSEWTSGGNEQFF. The chain recombines TRBV9 with TRBJ2-1, with TRBD2 matching over 10 bases. CDR3 length equals 15 residues. V lost 3 bases, J lost 6 bases, and 6 bases stayed unmatched. Germline values: CDR1 SGDLS, CDR2 YYNGEE.

The chain joins TRBV20-1 to TRBJ2-3, with 11 bases that match TRBD2. The CDR3 is 16 residues long. The germline gives CDR1 DFQATT, CDR2 SNEGSKA (reference sequence). The junction had 6 bases not matched to a gene; V was cut back by 0 bases and J by 4 bases. For the CDR3, the DNA is TGCAGTGCTAGAGATATCACTAGCGGGAGTCCAGATACGCAGTATTTT. Its translation is CSARDITSGSPDTQYF.

The chain combines TRBV2 with TRBJ2-7; TRBD1 aligns across 7 bases. The CDR3 has 12 residues. Per the germline V gene, CDR1 is SNHLY and CDR2 is FYNNEI. V shed 6 bases, J shed 6 bases, and the junction held 5 bases outside the gene matches. The CDR3 DNA sequence: TGTGCCAGCAGCTCCACAGGGGCCGAGCAGTACTTC. It codes for CASSSTGAEQYF. The entire variable domain, with the rest obtained from reference TRBV2 and TRBJ2-7, is as follows: EPEVTQTPSHQVTQMGQEVILRCVPISNHLYFYWYRQILGQKVEFLVSFYNNEISEKSEIFDDQFSVERPDGSNFTLKIRSTKLEDSAMYFCASSSTGAEQYFGPGTRLTVT.

This clonotype was detected only once. The rearrangement uses TRBV27 and TRBJ2-4; no reliable D call. The DNA end is more similar to TRBJ2-7, so the J call may be wrong. The CDR3 runs to 10 residues. Per the germline V gene, CDR1 is MNHEY and CDR2 is SMNVEV (reference sequence). This CDR3 reads CATKFGEQYF. The CDR3 coding sequence is TGTGCCACCAAATTCGGCGAGCAGTACTTC.

This chain joins TRBV6-6 and TRBJ1-4; 7 nucleotides line up with TRBD1. There are 14 residues in the CDR3. Trimming at V came to 4 bases and at J to 6 bases, leaving 5 bases not matched to a gene. CDR1 is MNHNY and CDR2 is SVGAGI in the germline V gene (reference sequence). CDR3 DNA: TGTGCCAGCAGTTTCTTAACAGGGGATGAAAAACTGTTTTTT. The encoded protein is CASSFLTGDEKLFF.

This clonotype was picked up a small number of times. The chain employs TRBV20-1 and TRBJ1-1; 8 bases are a match to TRBD1. V dropped 1 base and J dropped 1; count of bases not matched to a gene: 2. Per germline, CDR1 DFQATT and CDR2 SNEGSKA (reference sequence). The length of the CDR3 is 14 residues. CDR3 in DNA: TGCAGTGCTAGAGCCGGGACAGGGAACACTGAAGCTTTCTTT. It specifies CSARAGTGNTEAFF.

This clonotype has at least ten counts. The chain couples TRBV6-1 to TRBJ2-5, with TRBD1 identical over 7 bases. Germline V CDR1 and CDR2: MNHNS, SASEGT. The CDR3 is 15 residues long. The V segment lost 4 bases and the J segment 5 bases; nucleotides outside the gene matches: 10. The CDR3, as DNA: TGTGCCAGCAGTGCAAGACAGGGCGGTAGGGAGACCCAGTACTTC. This codes for CASSARQGGRETQYF.

This clonotype was detected only a few times. The chain employs TRBV4-2 and TRBJ1-2; D is uncertain. The CDR3 spans 15 residues. Germline values: CDR1 LGHNA, CDR2 YNFKEQ. V was shortened by 1 base and J by 1 base, with 10 bases between the two germline ends. CDR3 residues: CASSQAGPDNYGYTF. Here the CDR3 DNA reads TGTGCCAGCAGCCAAGCGGGTCCGGATAACTATGGCTACACCTTC.

This clonotype has only a few counts. This chain links TRBV27 with TRBJ2-3, with 9 bases that match TRBD2. The CDR3 is 15 amino acids. Trimming cost V 7 bases and J 1 base; bases outside gene matches: 6. Germline V gene data show CDR1 as MNHEY and CDR2 as SMNVEV (reference sequence). CDR3 DNA sequence: TGTGCCAGCAAGCCGGCGGGAGGGGGCACAGATACGCAGTATTTT. Translating gives CASKPAGGGTDTQYF.